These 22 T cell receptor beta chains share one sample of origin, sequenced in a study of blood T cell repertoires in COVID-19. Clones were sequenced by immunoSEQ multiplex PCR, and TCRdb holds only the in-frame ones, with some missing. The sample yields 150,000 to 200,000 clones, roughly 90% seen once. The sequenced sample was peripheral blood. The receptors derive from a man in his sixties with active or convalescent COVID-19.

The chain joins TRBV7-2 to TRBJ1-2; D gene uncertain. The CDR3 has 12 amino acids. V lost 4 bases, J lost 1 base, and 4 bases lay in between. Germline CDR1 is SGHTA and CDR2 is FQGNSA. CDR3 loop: CASSSYNYGYTF. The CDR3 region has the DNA TGTGCCAGCAGCTCCTATAACTATGGCTACACCTTC.

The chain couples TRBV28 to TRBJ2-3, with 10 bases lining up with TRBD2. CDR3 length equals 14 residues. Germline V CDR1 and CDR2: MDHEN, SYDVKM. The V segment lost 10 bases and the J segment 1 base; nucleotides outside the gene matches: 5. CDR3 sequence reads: CANQRGGGTDTQYF. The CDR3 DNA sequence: TGTGCCAATCAGCGGGGGGGCGGCACAGATACGCAGTATTTT.

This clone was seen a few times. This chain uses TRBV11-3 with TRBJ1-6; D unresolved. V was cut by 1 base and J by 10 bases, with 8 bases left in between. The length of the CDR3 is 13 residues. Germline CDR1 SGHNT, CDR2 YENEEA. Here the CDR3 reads CASSLAASSPLHF. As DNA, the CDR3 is TGTGCCAGCAGCTTAGCCGCAAGCTCACCCCTCCACTTT.

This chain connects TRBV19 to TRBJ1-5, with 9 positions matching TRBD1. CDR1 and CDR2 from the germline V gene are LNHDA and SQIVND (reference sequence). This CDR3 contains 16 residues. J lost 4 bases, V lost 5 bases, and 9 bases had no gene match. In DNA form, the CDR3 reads TGTGCCAGTAGTGGGGACAGGGTGACCCTGAATCAGCCCCAGCATTTT. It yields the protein CASSGDRVTLNQPQHF.

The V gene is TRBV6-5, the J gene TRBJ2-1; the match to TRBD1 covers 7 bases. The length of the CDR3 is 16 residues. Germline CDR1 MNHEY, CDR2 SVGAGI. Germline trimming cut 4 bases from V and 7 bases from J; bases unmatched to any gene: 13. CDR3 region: CASSFYRGLSINEQFF. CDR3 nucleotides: TGTGCCAGCAGTTTCTACAGGGGATTGTCGATAAATGAGCAGTTCTTC.

CDR3 residues: CASSLPPSTDQETQYF. As DNA, the CDR3 is TGTGCCAGCAGCTTACCCCCCTCCACGGACCAAGAGACCCAGTACTTC. The V gene is TRBV11-2, the J gene TRBJ2-5; D is ambiguous. The V gene lost 2 bases and the J gene lost 0 bases, with 13 bases spanning the gap. The CDR3 extends over 16 amino acids. Germline lookup yields CDR1 SGHAT and CDR2 FQNNGV. The full variable domain, rest sourced from reference TRBV11-2 and TRBJ2-5, is EAGVAQSPRYKIIEKRQSVAFWCNPISGHATLYWYQQILGQGPKLLIQFQNNGVVDDSQLPKDRFSAERLKGVDSTLKIQPAKLEDSAVYLCASSLPPSTDQETQYFGPGTRLLVL.

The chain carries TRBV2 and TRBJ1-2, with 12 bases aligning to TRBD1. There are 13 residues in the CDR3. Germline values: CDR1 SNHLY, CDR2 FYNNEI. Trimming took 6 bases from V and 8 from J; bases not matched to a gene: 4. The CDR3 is CASRGQGARGYTF. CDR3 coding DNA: TGTGCCAGCAGGGGACAGGGGGCGCGAGGCTACACCTTC.

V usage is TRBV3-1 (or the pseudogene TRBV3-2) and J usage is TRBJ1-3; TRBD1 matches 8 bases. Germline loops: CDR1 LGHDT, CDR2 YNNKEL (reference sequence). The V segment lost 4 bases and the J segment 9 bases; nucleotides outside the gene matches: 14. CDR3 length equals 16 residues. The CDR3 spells CASSPDRVTLWGTIYF. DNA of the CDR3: TGTGCCAGCAGCCCGGACAGGGTAACGCTTTGGGGCACCATATATTTT.

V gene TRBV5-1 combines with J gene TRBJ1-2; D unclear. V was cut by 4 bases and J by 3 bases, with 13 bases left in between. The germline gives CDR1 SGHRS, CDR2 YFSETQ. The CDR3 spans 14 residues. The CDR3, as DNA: TGCGCCAGCAGCCCCCGCACAGCCTACTATGGCTACACCTTC. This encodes CASSPRTAYYGYTF.

The CDR3 protein is CASSLNGLRGNTIYF. CDR3 in DNA: TGTGCCAGCAGCCTCAACGGGTTGAGAGGAAACACCATATATTTT. The rearrangement joins TRBV7-9 to TRBJ1-3; D gene ambiguous. The V and J ends lost 5 bases and 4 bases respectively, with 15 bases between them. Germline-derived CDR1 and CDR2 are SEHNR and FQNEAQ (reference sequence). CDR3 size: 15 residues.

CDR3 sequence reads: CASTSGGGTEAFF. In DNA form, the CDR3 reads TGCGCCTCCACTTCGGGGGGCGGCACTGAAGCTTTCTTT. The genes are TRBV5-1 and TRBJ1-1; perhaps TRBD1 as D (6 bases). V lost 10 bases and J lost 4, with 17 bases in between. The CDR3 consists of 13 residues. From germline, CDR1 is SGHRS and CDR2 YFSETQ.

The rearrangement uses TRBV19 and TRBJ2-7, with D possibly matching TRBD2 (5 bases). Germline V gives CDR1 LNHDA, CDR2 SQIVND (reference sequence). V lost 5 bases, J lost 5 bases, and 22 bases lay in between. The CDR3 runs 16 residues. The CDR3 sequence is CASSPGRVVNPHEQYF. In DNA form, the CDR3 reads TGTGCCAGTAGTCCCGGGCGGGTTGTAAATCCCCACGAGCAGTACTTC. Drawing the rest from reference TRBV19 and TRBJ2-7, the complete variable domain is DGGITQSPKYLFRKEGQNVTLSCEQNLNHDAMYWYRQDPGQGLRLIYYSQIVNDFQKGDIAEGYSVSREKKESFPLTVTSAQKNPTAFYLCASSPGRVVNPHEQYFGPGTRLTVT.

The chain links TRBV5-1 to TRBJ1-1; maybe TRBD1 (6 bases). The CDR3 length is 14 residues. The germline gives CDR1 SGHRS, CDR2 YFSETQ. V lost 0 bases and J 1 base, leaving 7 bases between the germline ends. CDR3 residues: CASSLGTENTEAFF. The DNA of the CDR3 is TGCGCCAGCAGCTTGGGGACAGAGAACACTGAAGCTTTCTTT.

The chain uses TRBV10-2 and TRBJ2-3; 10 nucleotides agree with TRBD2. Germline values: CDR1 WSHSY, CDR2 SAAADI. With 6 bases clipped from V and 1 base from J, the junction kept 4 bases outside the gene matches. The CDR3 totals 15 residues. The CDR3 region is CASSLGTSGTDTQYF. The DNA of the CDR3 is TGCGCCAGCAGCCTCGGGACTAGCGGCACAGATACGCAGTATTTT.

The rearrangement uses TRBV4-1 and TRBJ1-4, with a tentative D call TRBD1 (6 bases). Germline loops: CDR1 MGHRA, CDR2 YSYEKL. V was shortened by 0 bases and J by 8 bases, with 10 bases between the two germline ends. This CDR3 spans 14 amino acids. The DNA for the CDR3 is TGCGCCAGCAGCCAAGAAAGGGGGGGGGAAAAACTGTTTTTT. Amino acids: CASSQERGGEKLFF.

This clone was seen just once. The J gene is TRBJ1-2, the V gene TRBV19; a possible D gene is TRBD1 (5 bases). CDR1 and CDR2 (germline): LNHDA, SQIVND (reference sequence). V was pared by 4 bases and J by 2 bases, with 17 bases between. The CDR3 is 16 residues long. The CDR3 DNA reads TGTGCCAGTAGTAATTGGGACTCCCTGGCGAACTATGGCTACACCTTC. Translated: CASSNWDSLANYGYTF.

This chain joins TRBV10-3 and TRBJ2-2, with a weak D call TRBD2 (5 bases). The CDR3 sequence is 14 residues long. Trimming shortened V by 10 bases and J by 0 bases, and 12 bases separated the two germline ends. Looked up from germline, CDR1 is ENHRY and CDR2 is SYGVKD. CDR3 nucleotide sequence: TGTGCCACCACCGGAGGTGCGAACACCGGGGAGCTGTTTTTT. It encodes CATTGGANTGELFF.

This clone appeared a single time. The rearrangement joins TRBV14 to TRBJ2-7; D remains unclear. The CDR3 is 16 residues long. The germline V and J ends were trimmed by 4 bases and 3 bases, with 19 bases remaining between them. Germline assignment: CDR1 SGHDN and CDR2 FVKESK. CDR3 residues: CASSPYGAGSSYEQYF. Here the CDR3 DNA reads TGTGCCAGCAGCCCGTACGGTGCAGGATCCAGCTACGAGCAGTACTTC.

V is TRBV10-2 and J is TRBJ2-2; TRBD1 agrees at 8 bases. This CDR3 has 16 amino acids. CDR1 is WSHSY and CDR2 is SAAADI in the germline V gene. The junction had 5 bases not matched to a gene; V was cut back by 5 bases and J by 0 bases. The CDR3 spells CASSRQGAANTGELFF. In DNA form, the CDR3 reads TGCGCCAGCAGTCGTCAGGGGGCGGCGAACACCGGGGAGCTGTTTTTT.

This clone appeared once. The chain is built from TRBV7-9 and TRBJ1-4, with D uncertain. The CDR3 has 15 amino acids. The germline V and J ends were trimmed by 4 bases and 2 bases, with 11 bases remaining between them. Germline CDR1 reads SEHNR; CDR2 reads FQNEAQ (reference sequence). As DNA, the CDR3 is TGTGCCAGCAGCTCTCGTACACCCACTAATGAAAAACTGTTTTTT. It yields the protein CASSSRTPTNEKLFF.

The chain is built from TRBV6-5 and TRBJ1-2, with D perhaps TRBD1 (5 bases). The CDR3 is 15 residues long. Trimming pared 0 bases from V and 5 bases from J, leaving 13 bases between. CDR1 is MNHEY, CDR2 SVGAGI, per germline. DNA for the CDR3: TGTGCCAGCAGTTACTCGTCTACAGGACCGTATGGCTACACCTTC. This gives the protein CASSYSSTGPYGYTF.

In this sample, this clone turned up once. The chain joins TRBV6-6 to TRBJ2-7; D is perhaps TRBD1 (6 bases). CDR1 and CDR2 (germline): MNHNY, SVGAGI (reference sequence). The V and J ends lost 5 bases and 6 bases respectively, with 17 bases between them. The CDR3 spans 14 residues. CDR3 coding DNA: TGTGCCAGCAGTAAGGTCAGGGGACATGTCGAGCAGTACTTC. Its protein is CASSKVRGHVEQYF.